This T cell receptor (beta chain) is drawn from a study of shared clonotypes between healthy human individuals. Study conclusions and caveats: Rarefaction showed that sequencing of sorted subsets was incomplete (despite large depth). How much donors shared clonotypes was expected to be affected by sequencing depth. Sharing across four donors was highest in naive CD4 (roughly 5%) and lowest in memory CD8 (about 0.4%).

Regarding this clone: The antigen remains undetermined.

The table came from immunoSEQ multiplex PCR; TCRdb's copy has only in-frame clones and leaves some out. Of about 2.2 million clones in the sample, about 93% are singletons; the top ten hold 1.7%. Cells designated naive CD8 were CD45RO-negative and were positively selected for CCR7, with terminally differentiated effector memory CD45RA+ cells excluded. The study enrolled healthy HIV-negative adults without recent acute infections or vaccinations as donors. This CDR3 spans 12 amino acids. Trimming at V came to 10 bases and at J to 5 bases, leaving 7 bases not matched to a gene. Per germline, CDR1 MNHEY and CDR2 SMNVEV (reference sequence).

Sequences were obtained from naive CD8+ T cells from PBMCs. The chain joins TRBV27 to TRBJ2-7; 8 bases match TRBD1. The source is a man aged 18 to 29 in good health. Some clones in this sample may be carry-over from other donors' samples. The CDR3 DNA reads TGTGCCACTTCGCGACAGGGGAACGAGCAGTACTTC. It encodes CATSRQGNEQYF.